Each of the 26 T cell receptor beta chains below was sequenced from the same sample in a study of blood T cell repertoires in COVID-19. Sequenced by immunoSEQ multiplex PCR; TCRdb stores in-frame clones only, minus some. Here the sample spans hundreds of thousands of clones, about 90% being singletons. The sample taken for sequencing was peripheral blood. The receptors here all came from a woman younger than 35 who had recovered from COVID-19.

As DNA, the CDR3 is TGTGCCAGCGGCGGTCGAGGGGGCGCGTCACGCGAAAAACTGTTTTTT. It encodes CASGGRGGASREKLFF. V and J are TRBV27 and TRBJ1-4; 7 bases are a match to TRBD1. The germline CDR1 and CDR2 sequences are MNHEY and SMNVEV (reference sequence). With V trimmed by 8 bases and J by 8 bases, 17 bases remained unmatched. This CDR3 contains 16 residues.

The V gene is TRBV15, the J gene TRBJ1-1; tentative D call: TRBD1 (6 bases). There are 16 residues in the CDR3. V gave up 0 bases and J gave up 6 bases, with 17 bases separating them. Germline V gene sequence: CDR1 LNHNV, CDR2 YYDKDF (reference sequence). The CDR3: CATSRDHVAGASEAFF. DNA for the CDR3: TGTGCCACCAGCAGAGATCATGTGGCAGGGGCGTCTGAAGCTTTCTTT.

This chain connects TRBV19 to TRBJ2-1, with 7 bases lining up with TRBD2. This CDR3 region has 17 residues. V trimming: 0 bases; J trimming: 0 bases; junction bases outside the gene matches: 5. Germline V CDR1 and CDR2: LNHDA, SQIVND (reference sequence). DNA of the CDR3: TGTGCCAGTAGTATAGAAAGGGGCGGGGGCTCCTACAATGAGCAGTTCTTC. Its translation: CASSIERGGGSYNEQFF.

The chain joins TRBV19 to TRBJ2-3; tentative D call: TRBD1 (5 bases). CDR1 is LNHDA, CDR2 SQIVND, per germline (reference sequence). V was trimmed by 10 bases and J by 5 bases, leaving 19 bases between them. This CDR3 region has 14 residues. CDR3 in DNA: TGTGCCACCCGCAGGGCGAGTGTCGTAGATACGCAGTATTTT. Translated, it gives CATRRASVVDTQYF.

Remarks on this clone: The junction does not match germline at one end; this may be a read error. V is TRBV4-2 and J is TRBJ2-3; the match to TRBD2 covers 11 bases. The CDR3 spans 15 residues. CDR1 LGHNA and CDR2 YNFKEQ come from the germline V gene. DNA for the CDR3: TGTGCCAGCAGGGATACTAGCGGGAGCATAGATACGCAGTATTTT. Its protein is CASRDTSGSIDTQYF.

The chain uses TRBV30 and TRBJ1-5; no clear D. CDR1 GTSNPN and CDR2 SVGIG come from the germline V gene (reference sequence). V was shortened by 3 bases and J by 4 bases, with 13 bases between the two germline ends. CDR3 length: 14 amino acids. The DNA of the CDR3 is TGTGCCTGGAGCCGGGGTAGGGTAAATCAGCCCCAGCATTTT. It encodes CAWSRGRVNQPQHF.

The genes are TRBV9 and TRBJ2-3, with a weak D call TRBD1 (6 bases). The CDR3 has 16 residues. Trimming cost V 3 bases and J 2 bases, with 16 bases left between them. Germline CDR1 SGDLS, CDR2 YYNGEE. The CDR3 DNA reads TGTGCCAGCAGCGGACCTAGGGACACCTACACAGATACGCAGTATTTT. Protein: CASSGPRDTYTDTQYF.

Here the CDR3 reads CASSPWDTRRRLPLHF. The CDR3 bases are TGTGCCAGCAGTCCCTGGGACACACGACGACGCCTTCCCCTCCACTTT. J is TRBJ1-6 and V is TRBV27; D is possibly TRBD1 (6 bases). Germline CDR1 and CDR2: MNHEY and SMNVEV (reference sequence). The CDR3 is made up of 16 amino acids. Trimming cost V 5 bases and J 13 bases, with 24 bases left between them.

This clone showed up just once. The rearrangement joins TRBV7-9 to TRBJ1-1; TRBD1 aligns across 8 bases. From germline, CDR1 is SEHNR and CDR2 FQNEAQ (reference sequence). This CDR3 is 13 amino acids long. J gave up 8 bases and V 5 bases, and 7 bases lay outside the gene matches. CDR3 sequence (DNA): TGTGCCAGCAGCCCACGGACAGGGTTCGAAGCTTTCTTT. This translates into CASSPRTGFEAFF.

The rearrangement joins TRBV20-1 to TRBJ2-5; 13 bases fit TRBD2. Germline V gene lookup returns CDR1 DFQATT and CDR2 SNEGSKA (reference sequence). V gave up 3 bases and J gave up 0 bases; unmatched junction bases: 1. The CDR3 covers 15 residues. The CDR3 sequence is CSASGTSGNQETQYF. DNA of the CDR3: TGCAGTGCTAGTGGGACTAGCGGGAACCAAGAGACCCAGTACTTC.

The chain joins TRBV10-3 to TRBJ2-3; unclear D gene. V was pared by 0 bases and J by 5 bases, with 6 bases between. The CDR3 is 13 residues long. CDR1 ENHRY and CDR2 SYGVKD come from the germline V gene. CDR3 sequence (DNA): TGTGCCATCAGTGAGTCGGCTGGAGATACGCAGTATTTT. Encoded protein: CAISESAGDTQYF.

This chain connects TRBV14 to TRBJ1-2, with D possibly TRBD1 on 5 matching bases. Germline assignment: CDR1 SGHDN and CDR2 FVKESK. This CDR3 has 13 residues. V lost 4 bases to trimming and J lost 5 bases, with 11 bases between them. CDR3 sequence: CASSPGLQYGYTF. Here the CDR3 DNA reads TGTGCCAGCAGCCCGGGACTCCAATATGGCTACACCTTC.

This rearrangement joins TRBV4-2 to TRBJ2-5, with TRBD2 matching over 10 bases. The CDR3 has 16 residues. Germline loops: CDR1 LGHNA, CDR2 YNFKEQ. The J segment lost 4 bases and the V segment lost 1 base, leaving 6 bases of the junction unmatched. CDR3: CASSQGASGSVETQYF. The CDR3, as DNA: TGTGCCAGCAGCCAAGGGGCTAGCGGGAGTGTAGAGACCCAGTACTTC.

The gene calls are TRBV11-2 and TRBJ2-1; D is perhaps TRBD2 (6 bases). V was shortened by 2 bases and J by 9 bases, with 17 bases between the two germline ends. This CDR3 has 15 residues. Germline V gene lookup returns CDR1 SGHAT and CDR2 FQNNGV. In nucleotides, the CDR3 is TGTGCCAGCAGCTTAATAGGGACGGTGGGGGGTGAGCAGTTCTTC. Residues: CASSLIGTVGGEQFF.

The rearrangement links TRBV19 to TRBJ2-3; possible D gene TRBD1, 5 bases. This CDR3 is built from 14 residues. The germline V gene has CDR1 LNHDA and CDR2 SQIVND (reference sequence). V gave up 3 bases and J gave up 2 bases, with 9 bases separating them. In DNA form, the CDR3 reads TGTGCCAGTAGTATTGCAGGGAACACAGATACGCAGTATTTT. This sequence encodes CASSIAGNTDTQYF.

This chain uses TRBV6-6 with TRBJ2-5, with 8 bases fitting TRBD2. The CDR3 has 14 residues. J was trimmed by 5 bases and V by 5 bases; bases with no gene match: 7. CDR1 and CDR2 from the germline V gene are MNHNY and SVGAGI (reference sequence). This CDR3 reads CASSLLTSDETQYF. CDR3 coding DNA: TGTGCCAGCAGTCTATTGACTAGCGATGAGACCCAGTACTTC.

The CDR3 loop reads CASSLAGTGGYEQYV. CDR3 DNA: TGTGCCAGCAGCTTGGCCGGGACAGGGGGTTACGAGCAGTACGTC. This chain connects TRBV5-8 to TRBJ2-7, with 11 bases matching TRBD1. The V gene end was trimmed by 0 bases and the J gene end by 4 bases; junction bases not matched to a gene: 3. The germline V gene encodes CDR1 SGHTS and CDR2 YDEGEE. The CDR3 totals 15 residues.

The genes are TRBV7-2 and TRBJ2-2, with a weak D call TRBD1 (5 bases). CDR1 and CDR2 from the germline V gene are SGHTA and FQGNSA. The V end was cut by 3 bases, the J end by 0 bases, with 11 bases between. This CDR3 is 16 amino acids long. The CDR3 region has the DNA TGTGCCAGCAGCTTCAGGGCCCTTCCGAACACCGGGGAGCTGTTTTTT. This codes for CASSFRALPNTGELFF.

The chain has TRBV7-2 and TRBJ1-1; TRBD1 matches at 10 bases. Germline assignment: CDR1 SGHTA and CDR2 FQGNSA. V lost 5 bases to trimming and J lost 4 bases; unmatched junction nucleotides: 7. The CDR3 has 15 residues. The CDR3 DNA reads as TGTGCCAGCAGCAAATCTGGACAGGGGGGCACTGAAGCTTTCTTT. Protein product: CASSKSGQGGTEAFF.

In this sample, this clone turned up many times. V and J are TRBV2 and TRBJ1-5; D is perhaps TRBD1 (5 bases). The germline CDR1 and CDR2 sequences are SNHLY and FYNNEI. CDR3 length: 13 residues. V was clipped by 7 bases and J by 4 bases, with 11 bases between them. Written as DNA, the CDR3 is TGTGCCAGCAAAGGGGATTCTAATCAGCCCCAGCATTTT. Protein product: CASKGDSNQPQHF. The full variable domain, completed using reference TRBV2 and TRBJ1-5, is EPEVTQTPSHQVTQMGQEVILRCVPISNHLYFYWYRQILGQKVEFLVSFYNNEISEKSEIFDDQFSVERPDGSNFTLKIRSTKLEDSAMYFCASKGDSNQPQHFGDGTRLSIL.

This chain connects TRBV24-1 to TRBJ2-3; D perhaps matches TRBD1 (7 bases). Germline V gene lookup returns CDR1 KGHDR and CDR2 SFDVKD. The ends were cut back, 4 bases at V and 4 bases at J, with 20 bases in the middle. CDR3 length: 17 residues. The CDR3 sequence: CATSDRRQGGASDTQYF. As DNA, the CDR3 is TGTGCCACCAGTGACCGCCGACAGGGAGGCGCGTCAGATACGCAGTATTTT.

The chain couples TRBV10-1 to TRBJ2-3, with 10 bases identical to TRBD2. The CDR3 loop spans 15 amino acids. J gave up 3 bases and V 3 bases, and 3 bases lay outside the gene matches. CDR1 WNHNN and CDR2 SYGVQD come from the germline V gene (reference sequence). The CDR3 DNA reads TGCGCCAGCAGTGAAGCGGGAGGGCCGACAGATACGCAGTATTTT. Protein sequence: CASSEAGGPTDTQYF.

The chain combines TRBV19 with TRBJ1-2; 8 bases line up with TRBD1. The CDR3 extends over 15 amino acids. The V segment lost 10 bases and the J segment 6 bases; nucleotides outside the gene matches: 16. The germline V gene encodes CDR1 LNHDA and CDR2 SQIVND (reference sequence). The chain's CDR3 is CATRNWGQGANGYTF. In DNA, the CDR3 is TGTGCCACCCGAAACTGGGGGCAGGGGGCAAATGGCTACACCTTC.

The genes are TRBV11-3 and TRBJ2-5, with D possibly being TRBD2 (6 bases). The V and J ends lost 8 bases and 3 bases respectively, with 22 bases between them. Germline lookup yields CDR1 SGHNT and CDR2 YENEEA. The CDR3 contains 16 residues. In DNA, the CDR3 is TGTGCCAGCCATTTCGGTGGGAGGCGGGCTGAAGAGACCCAGTACTTC. Its protein is CASHFGGRRAEETQYF.

The V and J genes are TRBV19 and TRBJ2-3; 9 bases are a match to TRBD2. The CDR3 is made up of 16 amino acids. V lost 2 bases and J lost 3; bases outside the gene matches: 6. CDR1 and CDR2 (germline): LNHDA, SQIVND (reference sequence). The chain's CDR3 is CASSIRSGRSTDTQYF. The CDR3 coding sequence is TGTGCCAGTAGTATAAGGAGCGGGAGGTCGACAGATACGCAGTATTTT. Complete variable domain (other parts from reference TRBV19 and TRBJ2-3): DGGITQSPKYLFRKEGQNVTLSCEQNLNHDAMYWYRQDPGQGLRLIYYSQIVNDFQKGDIAEGYSVSREKKESFPLTVTSAQKNPTAFYLCASSIRSGRSTDTQYFGPGTRLTVL.

The gene calls are TRBV19 and TRBJ1-5; no reliable D call. This CDR3 has 14 amino acids. V was clipped by 5 bases and J by 0 bases, with 8 bases between them. Germline assignment: CDR1 LNHDA and CDR2 SQIVND (reference sequence). The CDR3: CASSPQNSNQPQHF. The DNA for the CDR3 is TGTGCCAGTAGTCCCCAGAATAGCAATCAGCCCCAGCATTTT. The full variable domain, its missing parts supplied by reference TRBV19 and TRBJ1-5, is DGGITQSPKYLFRKEGQNVTLSCEQNLNHDAMYWYRQDPGQGLRLIYYSQIVNDFQKGDIAEGYSVSREKKESFPLTVTSAQKNPTAFYLCASSPQNSNQPQHFGDGTRLSIL.